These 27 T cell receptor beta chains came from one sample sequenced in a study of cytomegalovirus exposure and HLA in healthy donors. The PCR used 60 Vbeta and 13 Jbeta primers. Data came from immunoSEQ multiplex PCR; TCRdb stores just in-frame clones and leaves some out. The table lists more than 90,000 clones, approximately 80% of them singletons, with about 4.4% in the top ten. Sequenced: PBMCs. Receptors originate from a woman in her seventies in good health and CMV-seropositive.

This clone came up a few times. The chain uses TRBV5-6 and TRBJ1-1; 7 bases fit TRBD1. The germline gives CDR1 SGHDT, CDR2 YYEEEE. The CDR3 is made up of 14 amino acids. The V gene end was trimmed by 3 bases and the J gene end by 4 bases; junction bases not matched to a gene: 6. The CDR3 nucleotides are TGTGCCAGCAGCTGGCAGGGGGATTTCACTGAAGCTTTCTTT. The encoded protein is CASSWQGDFTEAFF.

Here the CDR3 reads CASSVVSTEAGGNGELFF. Here the CDR3 DNA reads TGTGCCAGCAGCGTAGTTTCGACGGAGGCGGGAGGCAACGGGGAGCTGTTTTTT. The chain is built from TRBV9 and TRBJ2-2; 8 bases line up with TRBD2. CDR3 length: 18 amino acids. V dropped 0 bases and J dropped 7; count of bases not matched to a gene: 14. Germline V gene sequence: CDR1 SGDLS, CDR2 YYNGEE. Together with reference TRBV9 and TRBJ2-2, the CDR3 gives the full variable domain: DSGVTQTPKHLITATGQRVTLRCSPRSGDLSVYWYQQSLDQGLQFLIQYYNGEERAKGNILERFSAQQFPDLHSELNLSSLELGDSALYFCASSVVSTEAGGNGELFFGEGSRLTVL.

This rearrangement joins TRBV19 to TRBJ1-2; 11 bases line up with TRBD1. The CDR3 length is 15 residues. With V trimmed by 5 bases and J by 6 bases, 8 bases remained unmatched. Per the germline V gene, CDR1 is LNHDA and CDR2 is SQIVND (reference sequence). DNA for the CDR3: TGTGCCAGTAGTCCTGGACAGGGGGCAATAGATGGCTACACCTTC. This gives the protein CASSPGQGAIDGYTF.

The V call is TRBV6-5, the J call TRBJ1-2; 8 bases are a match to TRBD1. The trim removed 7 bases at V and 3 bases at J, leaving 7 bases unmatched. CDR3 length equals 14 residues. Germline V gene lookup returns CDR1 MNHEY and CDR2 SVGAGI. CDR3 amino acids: CASKTGGKDYGYTF. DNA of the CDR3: TGTGCCAGCAAAACAGGGGGAAAAGACTATGGCTACACCTTC.

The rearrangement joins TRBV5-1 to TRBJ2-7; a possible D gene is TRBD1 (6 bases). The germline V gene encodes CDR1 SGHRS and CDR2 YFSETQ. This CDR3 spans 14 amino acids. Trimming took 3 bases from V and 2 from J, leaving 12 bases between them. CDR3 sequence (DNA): TGCGCCAGCAGCTGGCAGGGGTCGACCTACGAGCAGTACTTC. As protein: CASSWQGSTYEQYF.

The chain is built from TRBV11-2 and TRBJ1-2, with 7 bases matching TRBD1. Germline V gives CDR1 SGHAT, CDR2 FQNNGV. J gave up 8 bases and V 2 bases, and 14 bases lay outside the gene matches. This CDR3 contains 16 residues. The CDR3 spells CASSLPLTGAMGGYTF. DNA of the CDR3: TGTGCCAGCAGCTTACCCCTCACAGGGGCCATGGGAGGCTACACCTTC.

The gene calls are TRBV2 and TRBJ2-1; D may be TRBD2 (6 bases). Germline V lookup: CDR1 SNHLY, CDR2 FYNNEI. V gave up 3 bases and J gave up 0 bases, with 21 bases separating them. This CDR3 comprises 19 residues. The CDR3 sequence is CASSEPPLISGVSYNEQFF. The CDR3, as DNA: TGTGCCAGCAGTGAGCCCCCCCTCATTTCGGGGGTCTCCTACAATGAGCAGTTCTTC.

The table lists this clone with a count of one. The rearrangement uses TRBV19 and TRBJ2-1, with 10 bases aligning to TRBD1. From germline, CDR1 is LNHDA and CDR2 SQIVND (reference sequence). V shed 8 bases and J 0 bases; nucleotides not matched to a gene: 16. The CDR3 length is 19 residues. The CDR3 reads CASSRGGQGTTPSYNEQFF. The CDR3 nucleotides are TGTGCCAGTTCTCGGGGGGGACAGGGGACTACTCCCTCCTACAATGAGCAGTTCTTC.

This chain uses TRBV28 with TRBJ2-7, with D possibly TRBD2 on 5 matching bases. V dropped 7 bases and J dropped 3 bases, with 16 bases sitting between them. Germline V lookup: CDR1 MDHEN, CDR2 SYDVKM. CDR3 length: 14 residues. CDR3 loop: CASNGPPEVYEQYF. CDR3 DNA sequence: TGTGCCAGCAACGGGCCCCCGGAGGTCTACGAGCAGTACTTC.

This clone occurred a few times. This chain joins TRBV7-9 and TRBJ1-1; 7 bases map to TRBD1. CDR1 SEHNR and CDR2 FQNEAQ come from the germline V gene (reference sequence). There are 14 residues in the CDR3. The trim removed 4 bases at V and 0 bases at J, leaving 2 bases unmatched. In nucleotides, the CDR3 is TGTGCCAGCAGCTATACAGGGGTGAACACTGAAGCTTTCTTT. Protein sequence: CASSYTGVNTEAFF. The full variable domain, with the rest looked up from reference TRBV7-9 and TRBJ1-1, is DTGVSQNPRHKITKRGQNVTFRCDPISEHNRLYWYRQTLGQGPEFLTYFQNEAQLEKSRLLSDRFSAERPKGSFSTLEIQRTEQGDSAMYLCASSYTGVNTEAFFGQGTRLTVV.

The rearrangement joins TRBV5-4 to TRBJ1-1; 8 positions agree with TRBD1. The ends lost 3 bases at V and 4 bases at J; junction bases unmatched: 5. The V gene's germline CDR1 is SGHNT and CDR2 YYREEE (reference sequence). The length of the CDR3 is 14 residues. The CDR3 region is CASSWDRYGTEAFF. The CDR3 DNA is TGTGCCAGCAGCTGGGACAGGTACGGCACTGAAGCTTTCTTT.

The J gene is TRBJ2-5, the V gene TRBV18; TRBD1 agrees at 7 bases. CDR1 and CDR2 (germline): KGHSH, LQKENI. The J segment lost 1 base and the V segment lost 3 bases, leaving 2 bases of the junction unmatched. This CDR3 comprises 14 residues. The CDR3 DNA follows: TGTGCCAGCTCACCGGGACAGATCCAAGAGACCCAGTACTTC. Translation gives CASSPGQIQETQYF.

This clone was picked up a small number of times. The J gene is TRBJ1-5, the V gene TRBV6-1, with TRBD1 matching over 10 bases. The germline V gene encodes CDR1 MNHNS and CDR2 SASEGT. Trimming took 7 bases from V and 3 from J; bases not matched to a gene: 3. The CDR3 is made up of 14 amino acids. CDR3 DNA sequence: TGTGCCAGCAACGGACAGGGGGTCAATCAGCCCCAGCATTTT. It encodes CASNGQGVNQPQHF.

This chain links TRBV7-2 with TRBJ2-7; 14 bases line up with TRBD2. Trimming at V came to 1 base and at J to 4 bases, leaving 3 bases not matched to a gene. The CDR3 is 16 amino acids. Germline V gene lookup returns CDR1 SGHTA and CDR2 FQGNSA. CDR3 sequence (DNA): TGTGCCAGCAGCTTAGGTGGGACTAGCGGGAGTTACGAGCAGTACTTC. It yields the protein CASSLGGTSGSYEQYF. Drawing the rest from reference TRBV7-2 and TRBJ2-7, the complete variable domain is GAGVSQSPSNKVTEKGKDVELRCDPISGHTALYWYRQSLGQGLEFLIYFQGNSAPDKSGLPSDRFSAERTGGSVSTLTIQRTQQEDSAVYLCASSLGGTSGSYEQYFGPGTRLTVT.

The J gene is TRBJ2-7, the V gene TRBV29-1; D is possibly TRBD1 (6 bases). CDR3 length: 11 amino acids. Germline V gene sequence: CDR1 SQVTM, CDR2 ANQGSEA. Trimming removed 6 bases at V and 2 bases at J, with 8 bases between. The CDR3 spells CSVGQPYEQYF. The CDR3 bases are TGCAGCGTCGGACAGCCCTACGAGCAGTACTTC.

This CDR3 reads CASSRQGSWLYF. Here the CDR3 DNA reads TGTGCCAGCAGCCGACAGGGCTCATGGCTGTACTTC. J is TRBJ2-5 and V is TRBV7-9, with 7 bases fitting TRBD1. The CDR3 runs to 12 residues. Germline CDR1 SEHNR, CDR2 FQNEAQ (reference sequence). V was clipped by 5 bases and J by 13 bases; unmatched bases: 10.

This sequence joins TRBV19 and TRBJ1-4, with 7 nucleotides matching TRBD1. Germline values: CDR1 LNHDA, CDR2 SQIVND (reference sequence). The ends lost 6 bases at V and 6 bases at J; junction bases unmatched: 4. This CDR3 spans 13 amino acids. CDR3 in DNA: TGTGCCAGTAGCCAGGGGACAGATGAAAAACTGTTTTTT. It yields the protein CASSQGTDEKLFF.

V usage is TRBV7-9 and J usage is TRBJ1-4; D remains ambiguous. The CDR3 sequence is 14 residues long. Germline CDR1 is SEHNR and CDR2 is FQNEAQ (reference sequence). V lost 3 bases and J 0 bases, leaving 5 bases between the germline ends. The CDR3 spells CASSFSSTNEKLFF. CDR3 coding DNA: TGTGCCAGCAGCTTCAGTTCAACTAATGAAAAACTGTTTTTT.

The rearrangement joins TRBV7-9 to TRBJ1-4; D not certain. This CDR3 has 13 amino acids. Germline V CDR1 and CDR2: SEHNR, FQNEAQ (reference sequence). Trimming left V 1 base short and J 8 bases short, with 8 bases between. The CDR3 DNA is TGTGCCAGCAGCTTAGGAACTACCGAAAAACTGTTTTTT. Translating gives CASSLGTTEKLFF.

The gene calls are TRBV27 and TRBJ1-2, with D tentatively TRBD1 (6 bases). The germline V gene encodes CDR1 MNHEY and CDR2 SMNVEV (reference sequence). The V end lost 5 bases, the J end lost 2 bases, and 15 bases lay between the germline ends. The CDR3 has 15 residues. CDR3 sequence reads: CASSPWDIGNYGYTF. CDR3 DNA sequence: TGTGCCAGCAGTCCTTGGGACATAGGGAACTATGGCTACACCTTC.

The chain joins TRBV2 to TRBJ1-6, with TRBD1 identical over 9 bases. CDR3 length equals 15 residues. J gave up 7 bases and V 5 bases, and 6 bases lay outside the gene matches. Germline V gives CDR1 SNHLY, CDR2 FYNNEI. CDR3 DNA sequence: TGTGCCAGCAGTCTCGAAGGGACAGGGAATTCACCCCTCCACTTT. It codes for CASSLEGTGNSPLHF.

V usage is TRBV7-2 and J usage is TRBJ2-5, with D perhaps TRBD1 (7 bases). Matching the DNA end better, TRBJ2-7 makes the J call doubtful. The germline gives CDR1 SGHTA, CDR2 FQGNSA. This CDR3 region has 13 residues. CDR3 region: CASSAGGSYEQYF. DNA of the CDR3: TGTGCCAGCAGCGCAGGGGGGTCCTACGAGCAGTACTTC.

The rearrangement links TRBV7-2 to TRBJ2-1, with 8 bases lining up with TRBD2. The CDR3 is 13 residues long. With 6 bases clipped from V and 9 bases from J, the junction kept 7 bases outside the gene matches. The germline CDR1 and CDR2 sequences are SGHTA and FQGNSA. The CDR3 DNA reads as TGTGCCAGCAGTTTTAGCGGGAATGGTGAGCAGTTCTTC. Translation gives CASSFSGNGEQFF. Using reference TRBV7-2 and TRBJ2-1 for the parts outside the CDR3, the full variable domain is GAGVSQSPSNKVTEKGKDVELRCDPISGHTALYWYRQSLGQGLEFLIYFQGNSAPDKSGLPSDRFSAERTGGSVSTLTIQRTQQEDSAVYLCASSFSGNGEQFFGPGTRLTVL.

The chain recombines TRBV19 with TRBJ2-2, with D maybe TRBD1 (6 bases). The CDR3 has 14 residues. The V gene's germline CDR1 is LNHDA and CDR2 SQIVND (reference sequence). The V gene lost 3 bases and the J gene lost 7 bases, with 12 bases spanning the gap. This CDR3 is CASSIGQLNGELFF. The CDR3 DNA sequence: TGTGCCAGTAGTATCGGACAGTTAAACGGGGAGCTGTTTTTT.

The CDR3: CASSTGQGRRRNIQYF. The CDR3 DNA follows: TGTGCCAGCAGCACGGGACAGGGGAGACGCCGAAACATTCAGTACTTC. The chain joins TRBV7-2 to TRBJ2-4; 10 positions agree with TRBD1. Germline-derived CDR1 and CDR2 are SGHTA and FQGNSA. CDR3 size: 16 residues. The trim removed 5 bases at V and 6 bases at J, leaving 10 bases unmatched.

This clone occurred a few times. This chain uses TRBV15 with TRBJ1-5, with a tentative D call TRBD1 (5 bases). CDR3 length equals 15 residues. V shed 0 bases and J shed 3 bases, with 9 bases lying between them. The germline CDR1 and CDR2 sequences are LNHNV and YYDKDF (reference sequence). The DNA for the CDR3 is TGTGCCACCAGCAGAGATAAGGGGTTCAATCAGCCCCAGCATTTT. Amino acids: CATSRDKGFNQPQHF.

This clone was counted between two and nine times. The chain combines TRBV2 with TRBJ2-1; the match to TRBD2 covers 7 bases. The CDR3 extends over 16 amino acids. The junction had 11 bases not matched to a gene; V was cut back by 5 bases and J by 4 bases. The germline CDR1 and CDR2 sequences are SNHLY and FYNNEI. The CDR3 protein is CASSPTGTTKYNEQFF. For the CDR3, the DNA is TGTGCCAGCAGTCCCACCGGGACTACAAAGTACAATGAGCAGTTCTTC.